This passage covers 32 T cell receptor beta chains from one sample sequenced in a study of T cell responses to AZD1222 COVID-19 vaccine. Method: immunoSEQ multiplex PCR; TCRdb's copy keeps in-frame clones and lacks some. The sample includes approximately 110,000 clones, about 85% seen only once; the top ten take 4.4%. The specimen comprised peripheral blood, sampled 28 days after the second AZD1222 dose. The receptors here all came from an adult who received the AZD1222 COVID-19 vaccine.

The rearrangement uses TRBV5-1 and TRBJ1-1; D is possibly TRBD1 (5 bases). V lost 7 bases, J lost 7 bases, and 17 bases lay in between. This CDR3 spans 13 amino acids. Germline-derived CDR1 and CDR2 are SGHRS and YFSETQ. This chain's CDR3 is CASSTSGGDEAFF. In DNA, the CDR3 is TGCGCCAGCTCAACCAGCGGGGGTGATGAAGCTTTCTTT.

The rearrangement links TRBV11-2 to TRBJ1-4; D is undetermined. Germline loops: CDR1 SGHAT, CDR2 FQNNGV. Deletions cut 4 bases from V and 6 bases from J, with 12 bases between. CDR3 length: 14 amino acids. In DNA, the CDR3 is TGTGCCAGCAGCTCTCTAAGCGGGGATGAAAAACTGTTTTTT. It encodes CASSSLSGDEKLFF.

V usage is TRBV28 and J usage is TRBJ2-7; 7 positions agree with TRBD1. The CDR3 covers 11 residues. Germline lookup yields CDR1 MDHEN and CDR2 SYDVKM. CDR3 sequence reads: CGTTGSGEQYF. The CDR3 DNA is TGTGGGACGACAGGGTCGGGCGAGCAGTACTTC.

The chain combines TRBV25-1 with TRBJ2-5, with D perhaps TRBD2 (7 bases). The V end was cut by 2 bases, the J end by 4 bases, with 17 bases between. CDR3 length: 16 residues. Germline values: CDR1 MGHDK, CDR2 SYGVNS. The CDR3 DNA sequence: TGTGCCAGCAGTGAAGGACGGCGGGGGCTGGGAGAGACCCAGTACTTC. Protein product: CASSEGRRGLGETQYF.

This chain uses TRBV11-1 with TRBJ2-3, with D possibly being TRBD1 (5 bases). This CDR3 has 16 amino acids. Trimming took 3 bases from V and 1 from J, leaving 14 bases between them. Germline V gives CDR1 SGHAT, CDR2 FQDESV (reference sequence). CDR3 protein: CASSFFGRAGTDTQYF. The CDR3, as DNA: TGTGCCAGCAGCTTCTTCGGCAGGGCGGGCACAGATACGCAGTATTTT. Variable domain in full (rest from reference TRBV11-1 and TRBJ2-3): EAEVAQSPRYKITEKSQAVAFWCDPISGHATLYWYRQILGQGPELLVQFQDESVVDDSQLPKDRFSAERLKGVDSTLKIQPAELGDSAMYLCASSFFGRAGTDTQYFGPGTRLTVL.

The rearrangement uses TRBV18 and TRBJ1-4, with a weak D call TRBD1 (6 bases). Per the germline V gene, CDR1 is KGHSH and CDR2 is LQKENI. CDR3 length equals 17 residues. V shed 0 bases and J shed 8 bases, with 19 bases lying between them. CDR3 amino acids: CASSPPGEIRGLEKLFF. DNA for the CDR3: TGTGCCAGCTCACCACCGGGGGAGATCCGGGGGCTAGAAAAACTGTTTTTT.

The CDR3 bases are TGTGCCAGCATTATGGACAGGGGTGATGGCTACACCTTC. Its translation is CASIMDRGDGYTF. J is TRBJ1-2 and V is TRBV2; 9 nucleotides line up with TRBD1. Germline CDR1 SNHLY, CDR2 FYNNEI. The CDR3 covers 13 residues. Trimming cost V 7 bases and J 6 bases; bases outside gene matches: 6.

Here the CDR3 DNA reads TGTGCCAGCACCAGCGACCAGGCCCTGGGGCAGTACTTC. Translated: CASTSDQALGQYF. The chain carries TRBV27 and TRBJ2-7; D uncertain. The CDR3 covers 13 residues. Germline V gene sequence: CDR1 MNHEY, CDR2 SMNVEV (reference sequence). V was cut by 7 bases and J by 9 bases, with 19 bases left in between.

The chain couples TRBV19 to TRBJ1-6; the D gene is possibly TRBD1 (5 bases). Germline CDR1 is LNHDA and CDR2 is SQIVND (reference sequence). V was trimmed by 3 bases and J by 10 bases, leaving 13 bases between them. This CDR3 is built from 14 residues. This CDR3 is CASSMLQGGSPLHF. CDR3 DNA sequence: TGTGCCAGTAGTATGCTGCAGGGAGGCTCACCCCTCCACTTT.

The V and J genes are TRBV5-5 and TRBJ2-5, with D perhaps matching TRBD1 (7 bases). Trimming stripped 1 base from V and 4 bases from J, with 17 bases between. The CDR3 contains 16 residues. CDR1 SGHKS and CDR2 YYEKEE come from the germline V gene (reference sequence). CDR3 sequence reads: CASSLLDRRVAETQYF. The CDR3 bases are TGTGCCAGCAGCTTGTTGGACAGGAGGGTTGCAGAGACCCAGTACTTC.

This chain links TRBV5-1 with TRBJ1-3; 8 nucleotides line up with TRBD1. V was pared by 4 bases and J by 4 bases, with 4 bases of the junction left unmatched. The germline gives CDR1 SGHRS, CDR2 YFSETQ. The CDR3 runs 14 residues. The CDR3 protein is CASSEDREGNTIYF. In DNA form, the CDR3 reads TGCGCCAGCAGCGAGGACAGGGAGGGAAACACCATATATTTT.

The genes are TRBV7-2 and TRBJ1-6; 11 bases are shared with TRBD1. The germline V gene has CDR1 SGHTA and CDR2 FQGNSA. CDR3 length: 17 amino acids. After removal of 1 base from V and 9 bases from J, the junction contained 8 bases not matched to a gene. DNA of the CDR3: TGTGCCAGCAGCTTAGTTTCCGGGACAGGGGGAGGTTCACCCCTCCACTTT. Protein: CASSLVSGTGGGSPLHF.

In nucleotides, the CDR3 is TGTGCCAGCAGTTTAGGGGCCGGGAGGGGTGAAAAACTGTTTTTT. This codes for CASSLGAGRGEKLFF. V is TRBV27 and J is TRBJ1-4, with D perhaps matching TRBD1 (5 bases). The germline V gene encodes CDR1 MNHEY and CDR2 SMNVEV (reference sequence). Deletions cut 2 bases from V and 7 bases from J, with 14 bases between. CDR3 length equals 15 residues.

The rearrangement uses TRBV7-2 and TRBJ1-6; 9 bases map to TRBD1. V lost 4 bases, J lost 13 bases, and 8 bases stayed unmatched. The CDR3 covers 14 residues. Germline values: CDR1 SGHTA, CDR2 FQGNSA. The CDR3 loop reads CASSWGQGIEPLHF. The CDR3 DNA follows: TGTGCCAGCAGCTGGGGACAGGGCATAGAGCCCCTCCACTTT.

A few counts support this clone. The CDR3 coding sequence is TGTGCCAGCAGTGACTCCCGGACTAGCGGGGGGACCAACAATGAGCAGTTCTTC. Its translation: CASSDSRTSGGTNNEQFF. The chain uses TRBV6-4 and TRBJ2-1, with 14 bases identical to TRBD2. J was trimmed by 5 bases and V by 0 bases; bases with no gene match: 6. Germline assignment: CDR1 MRHNA and CDR2 SNTAGT. This CDR3 has 18 amino acids.

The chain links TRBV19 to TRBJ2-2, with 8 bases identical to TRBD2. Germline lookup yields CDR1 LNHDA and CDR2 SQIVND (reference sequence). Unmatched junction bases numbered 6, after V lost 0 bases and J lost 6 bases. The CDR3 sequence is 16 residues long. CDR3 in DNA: TGTGCCAGTAGTATAGATCCCCCCGGGGGGGCCGGGGAGCTGTTTTTT. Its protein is CASSIDPPGGAGELFF.

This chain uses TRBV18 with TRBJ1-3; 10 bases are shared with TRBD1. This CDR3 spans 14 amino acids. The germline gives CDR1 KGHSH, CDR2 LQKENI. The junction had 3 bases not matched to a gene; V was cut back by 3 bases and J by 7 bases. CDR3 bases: TGTGCCAGCTCACCCGGGACAGGGGATAACACCATATATTTT. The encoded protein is CASSPGTGDNTIYF. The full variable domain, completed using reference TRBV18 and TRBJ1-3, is NAGVMQNPRHLVRRRGQEARLRCSPMKGHSHVYWYRQLPEEGLKFMVYLQKENIIDESGMPKERFSAEFPKEGPSILRIQQVVRGDSAAYFCASSPGTGDNTIYFGEGSWLTVV.

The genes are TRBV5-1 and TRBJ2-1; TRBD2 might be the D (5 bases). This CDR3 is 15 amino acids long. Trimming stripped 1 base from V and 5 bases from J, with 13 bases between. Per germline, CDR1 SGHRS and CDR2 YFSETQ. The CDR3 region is CASSLSGNRDNEQFF. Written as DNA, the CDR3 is TGCGCCAGCAGCTTGTCGGGGAACCGGGACAATGAGCAGTTCTTC. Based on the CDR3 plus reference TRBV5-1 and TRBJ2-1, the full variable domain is KAGVTQTPRYLIKTRGQQVTLSCSPISGHRSVSWYQQTPGQGLQFLFEYFSETQRNKGNFPGRFSGRQFSNSRSEMNVSTLELGDSALYLCASSLSGNRDNEQFFGPGTRLTVL.

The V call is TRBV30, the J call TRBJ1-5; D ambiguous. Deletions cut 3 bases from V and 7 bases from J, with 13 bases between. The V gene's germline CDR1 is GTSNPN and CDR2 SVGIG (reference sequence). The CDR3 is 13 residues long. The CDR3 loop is CAWSPGGLQPQHF. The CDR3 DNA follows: TGTGCCTGGAGCCCGGGTGGCCTGCAGCCCCAGCATTTT.

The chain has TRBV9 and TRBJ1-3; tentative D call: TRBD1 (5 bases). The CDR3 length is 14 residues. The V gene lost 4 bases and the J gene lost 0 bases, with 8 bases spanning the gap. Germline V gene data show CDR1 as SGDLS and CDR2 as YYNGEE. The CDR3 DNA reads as TGTGCCAGCAGCCCTGACAGCTCTGGAAACACCATATATTTT. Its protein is CASSPDSSGNTIYF.

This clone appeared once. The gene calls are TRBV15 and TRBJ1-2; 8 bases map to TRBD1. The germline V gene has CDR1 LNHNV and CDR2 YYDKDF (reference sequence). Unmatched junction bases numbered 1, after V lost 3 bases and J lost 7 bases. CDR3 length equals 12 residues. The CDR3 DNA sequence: TGTGCCACCAGCAGGGACAGGGCTGGCTACACCTTC. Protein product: CATSRDRAGYTF.

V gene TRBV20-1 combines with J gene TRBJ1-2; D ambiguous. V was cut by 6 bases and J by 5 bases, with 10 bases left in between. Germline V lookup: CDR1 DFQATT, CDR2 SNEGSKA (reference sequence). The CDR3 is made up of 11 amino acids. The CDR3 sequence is CSATPVYGYTF. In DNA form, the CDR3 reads TGCAGTGCAACCCCAGTTTATGGCTACACCTTC.

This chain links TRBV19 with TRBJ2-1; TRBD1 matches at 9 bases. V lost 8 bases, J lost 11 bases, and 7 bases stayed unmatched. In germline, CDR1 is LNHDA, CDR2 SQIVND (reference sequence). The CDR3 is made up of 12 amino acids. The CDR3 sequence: CASRGDRVQQFF. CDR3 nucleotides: TGTGCCAGTCGCGGGGACAGGGTTCAGCAGTTCTTC.

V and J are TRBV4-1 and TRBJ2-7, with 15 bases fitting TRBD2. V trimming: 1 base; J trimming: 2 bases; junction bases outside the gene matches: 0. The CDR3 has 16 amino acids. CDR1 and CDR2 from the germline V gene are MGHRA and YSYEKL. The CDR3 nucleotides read TGCGCCAGCAGCCAAGGGACTAGCGGGGGGGCCTACGAGCAGTACTTC. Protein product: CASSQGTSGGAYEQYF.

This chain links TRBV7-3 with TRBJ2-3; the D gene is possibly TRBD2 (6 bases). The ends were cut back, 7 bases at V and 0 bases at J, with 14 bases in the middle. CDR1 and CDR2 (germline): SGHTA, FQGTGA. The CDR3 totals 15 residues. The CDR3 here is CASKTSGSSTDTQYF. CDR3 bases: TGTGCCAGCAAGACGAGCGGGTCTAGCACAGATACGCAGTATTTT.

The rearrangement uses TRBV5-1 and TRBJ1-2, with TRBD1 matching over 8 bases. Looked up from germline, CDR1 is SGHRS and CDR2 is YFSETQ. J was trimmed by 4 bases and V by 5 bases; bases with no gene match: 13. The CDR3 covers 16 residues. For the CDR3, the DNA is TGCGCCAGCAGGGATGGAGTCGGGACAGGCTCCTATGGCTACACCTTC. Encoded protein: CASRDGVGTGSYGYTF.

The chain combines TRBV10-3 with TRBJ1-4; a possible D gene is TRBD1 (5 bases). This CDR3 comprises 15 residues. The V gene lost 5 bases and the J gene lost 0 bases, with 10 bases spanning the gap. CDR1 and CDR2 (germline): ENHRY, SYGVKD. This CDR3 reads CAISKTAATNEKLFF. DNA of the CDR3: TGTGCCATCAGTAAGACAGCTGCAACTAATGAAAAACTGTTTTTT.

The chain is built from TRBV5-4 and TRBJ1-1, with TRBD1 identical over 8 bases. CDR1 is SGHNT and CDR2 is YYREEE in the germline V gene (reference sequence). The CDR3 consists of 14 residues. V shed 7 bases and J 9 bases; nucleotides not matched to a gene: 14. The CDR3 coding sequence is TGTGCCAGCTCCGGACAGGGTAATGTGAGGCAAGCTTTCTTT. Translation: CASSGQGNVRQAFF.

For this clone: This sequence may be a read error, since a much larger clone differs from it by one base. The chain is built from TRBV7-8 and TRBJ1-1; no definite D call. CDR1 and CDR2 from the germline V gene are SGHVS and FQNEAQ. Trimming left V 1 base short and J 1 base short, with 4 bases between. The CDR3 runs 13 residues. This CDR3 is CASSLEGNTEAFF. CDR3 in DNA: TGTGCCAGCAGCTTAGAAGGGAACACTGAAGCTTTCTTT.

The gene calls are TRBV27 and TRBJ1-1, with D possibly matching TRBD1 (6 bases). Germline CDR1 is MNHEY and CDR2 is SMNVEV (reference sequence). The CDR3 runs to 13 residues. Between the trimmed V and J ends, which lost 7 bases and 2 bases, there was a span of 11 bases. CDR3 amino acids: CASKWTANTEAFF. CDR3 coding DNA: TGTGCCAGCAAGTGGACAGCCAACACTGAAGCTTTCTTT.

The CDR3 sequence is CAIRSRTDTQYF. The CDR3 DNA follows: TGTGCCATCCGAAGCCGCACAGATACGCAGTATTTT. The gene calls are TRBV10-3 and TRBJ2-3; D remains unclear. Germline V CDR1 and CDR2: ENHRY, SYGVKD. The CDR3 sequence is 12 residues long. V lost 8 bases and J lost 1, with 7 bases in between.

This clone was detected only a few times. CDR3 loop: CASSPAGQGHEKLFF. Here the CDR3 DNA reads TGCGCCAGCAGCCCGGCTGGACAGGGGCATGAAAAACTGTTTTTT. This chain uses TRBV5-1 with TRBJ1-4; the match to TRBD1 covers 9 bases. Trimming took 4 bases from V and 6 from J; bases not matched to a gene: 7. Germline CDR1 reads SGHRS; CDR2 reads YFSETQ. This CDR3 has 15 amino acids.